This T cell receptor (beta chain) was recorded in a study of shared clonotypes between healthy human individuals (dated by TCRdb to the early 2020s). For context, the study as a whole: Three men and two women, aged 18 to 49 years, made up the cohort. For each donor, three plates each were used for CD4 naive and CD4 memory, two plates were used for CD8 naive, and one plate was used for CD8 memory. Blood TCR repertoires of five healthy adults were deeply sequenced to estimate repertoire size and the extent of clonotype sharing between individuals. Different laboratories and diverse techniques were used to prepare libraries and sequence TCR repertoires, to increase sequencing depth and limit assay-specific biases. Per donor, leukapheresis produced somewhere between about 0.94 and 8.9 billion PBMCs. Study-wide findings and limitations: Compared with non-shared clonotypes, the clonotypes found in all four sorted-subset donors had higher generation probabilities. Pairwise subsampling indicated that sequencing depth was expected to affect the degree of clonotype sharing among donors. When a few donors were compared, the shared fraction of clonotypes was about 5.5% for naive CD4, around 3.5% for naive CD8, more than 2% for memory CD4, and about 0.36% for memory CD8. Naive subsets generally had larger estimated clonotype richness than memory subsets. The small number of donors limited the genetic and exposure-history diversity represented. Incomplete sequencing was indicated by rarefaction of sorted-subset datasets, despite the large sequencing depth. Only blood was sampled, and tissue TCR repertoires likely differ from those in blood.

CDR3 length: 14 amino acids, cysteine to phenylalanine. The retained sequence is limited to the CDR3, 42 bases, with the frame set at the first base. Trimming at the junction amounts to 1 base on V and 4 bases on J, and the germline ends lie 11 bases apart. The germline V gene supplies CDR1 MGHDK and CDR2 SYGVNS. TCR CDR3 regions were amplified from genomic DNA by multiplex PCR using the deep immunoSEQ assay. Extracted genomic DNA from each cell subset was spread evenly across all wells of several immunoSEQ 96-well plates, with each plate serving as a replicate. Each replicate PCR for sorted subsets received about 200 ng genomic DNA, equal to about 29,000 T cell genomes. The purified libraries were quantified using a Qubit 3.0 fluorometer, sized with a Bioanalyzer 2100, and then quantified again using the KAPA Library Quantification kit. Each immunoSEQ 96-well plate was sequenced on its own single-read 150-cycle Illumina NextSeq 550 flow cell. Processing in the source paper ran as follows. Because the immunoSEQ output held only junctional sequences and lacked quality scores, the filtering could not match the filtering applied to full-length reads. To assign V/J genes and CDR3, sequences were annotated against IMGT germline references using PyIR, a Python wrapper for IgBLAST v1.9. Reads with weak V/J assignments (E-value above 1e-6), missing CDR3, stop codons, out-of-frame junctions, or ambiguous translated residues were removed. A V3J clonotype was defined by an identical inferred V gene, J gene, and CDR3 amino acid sequence. To compute the percentage overlap between repertoires, the number of shared unique clonotypes was divided by the size of the smaller repertoire. Repertoire richness was assessed with RTK rarefaction, the Chao1 estimator, and Recon v2.1 estimates of unobserved clonotypes. Generation probabilities for all TCRbeta clonotypes obtained by the gDNA method from a handful of donors were computed using OLGA. The table was pulled from immuneACCESS by TCRdb, which kept in-frame rearrangements only. Such tables lose some clones; where checked, under half of the loss comes from unresolved V genes, and the rest has no known cause. For V, J and clone size, that table is used; D and trimming come from the DNA. For this sample the table gives 2 million to 3 million clones, of which more than 85% were detected only once. The ten largest clones add up to 0.36% of the sample.

The donors were healthy, HIV-negative adults with no recently reported acute infections or vaccinations. All donors were Caucasian adults living in Nashville, Tennessee, USA. CD4+ T cells were enriched by magnetic negative selection; naive cells were then positively selected on CD45RA, and the negative fraction formed the memory subset. After blood collection by leukapheresis, PBMCs were isolated using Ficoll-Histopaque density gradient centrifugation and then cryopreserved in the vapor phase of liquid nitrogen. Purity and quantity of every magnetically sorted T cell population were checked by analytical flow cytometry. Genomic DNA was isolated from every sorted fraction and measured by UV absorbance on a Nanodrop 2000c. On this clone: This clone's antigen is unknown. No clone much larger than this one lies a single base away; base qualities are absent.

Recombination linked TRBV25-1 to TRBJ2-7, and possibly TRBD1, on 6 matching bases. Sequenced: naive CD4+ T cells from PBMCs. This sample's cell subset or site label indicates: CD45RA+ positively selected. This TCR came from a man younger than 30 in good health. Some clones in this sample may be carry-over from other donors' samples. Here the CDR3 is given as CASSEFDRWYEQYF. The DNA reads TGTGCCAGCAGTGAATTCGACAGGTGGTACGAGCAGTACTTC.